Sequencing of this T cell receptor beta chain was carried out in a study of CD8+ T cells in alopecia areata. Extraction of RNA preceded its reverse transcription into cDNA, which served as the sequencing template. Some clones are missing from TCRdb's copy, which holds only in-frame ones; the method was immunoSEQ multiplex PCR. The sample has some 150,000 clones, roughly 64% seen once; the top ten hold 5% to 7%. Trimming left V 3 bases short and J 1 base short, with 9 bases between. The CDR3 is 14 residues long. Per the germline V gene, CDR1 is LGHNA and CDR2 is YSLEER. Peripheral blood samples and lesional scalp punch biopsies were obtained from alopecia areata patients.

This TCR derives from a human donor with alopecia areata. The source material was CD4+ T cells sorted from blood, sampled at week 0. The chain combines TRBV4-3 with TRBJ2-5; D remains unclear. The CDR3: CASSQTFAQETQYF. Written as DNA, the CDR3 is TGCGCCAGCAGCCAGACCTTTGCCCAAGAGACCCAGTACTTC.